Shown below are 7 T cell receptor beta chains from a single sample sequenced in a study of blood T cells in healthy people across ages. Together with a sample-barcoded 5' primer, a J-beta primer mix was included in a second PCR lasting about 7 to 11 cycles. TCRdb reprocessed the 5' RACE reads via MiXCR and lists one record per CDR3 protein. Here the sample spans around 1,500,000 distinct CDR3 sequences, approximately 42% being singletons. The specimen was blood. Source of these receptors: a woman between 18 and 29 years old in good health.

At least ten counts were recorded for this clonotype. The chain couples TRBV12-3 or TRBV12-4 to TRBJ2-5, with TRBD2 identical over 7 bases. The CDR3 sequence is 12 residues long. After removal of 7 bases from V and 5 bases from J, the junction contained 4 bases not matched to a gene. The DNA of the CDR3 is TGTGCCAGCACCCTGGGAGGGGAGACCCAGTACTTC. Translation: CASTLGGETQYF.

The V call is TRBV12-3 or TRBV12-4, the J call TRBJ1-5; a possible D gene is TRBD1 (6 bases). CDR3 length equals 13 residues. V was pared by 11 bases and J by 9 bases, with 20 bases between. CDR3 protein: CACSLQGRGPQHF. CDR3 DNA: TGTGCCTGTAGTTTACAGGGACGTGGGCCCCAGCATTTT.

This clonotype was seen more than once but under ten times. The rearrangement joins TRBV20-1 to TRBJ2-7, with D possibly called TRBD1 or TRBD2 (5 bases each). The V and J ends lost 8 bases and 2 bases respectively, with 16 bases between them. CDR3 length: 13 residues. Germline V gene data show CDR1 as DFQATT and CDR2 as SNEGSKA (reference sequence). The CDR3 protein is CSPSGAAAYEQYF. CDR3 DNA: TGCAGTCCTTCCGGGGCGGCGGCCTACGAGCAGTACTTC.

The gene calls are TRBV7-2 and TRBJ1-6; 7 positions agree with TRBD1. The trim removed 8 bases at V and 8 bases at J, leaving 6 bases unmatched. CDR3 length: 13 residues. Germline-derived CDR1 and CDR2 are SGHTA and FQGNSA. CDR3 nucleotide sequence: TGTGCCAGCGGCCGGGACAGAGATTCACCCCTCCACTTT. It is translated as CASGRDRDSPLHF.

This clonotype showed up many times. The V call is TRBV14, the J call TRBJ2-1; TRBD1 matches 8 bases. The germline V gene has CDR1 SGHDN and CDR2 FVKESK. The CDR3 is made up of 14 amino acids. V shed 5 bases and J 0 bases; nucleotides not matched to a gene: 0. The chain's CDR3 is CASSDRGSYNEQFF. The CDR3 nucleotides read TGTGCCAGCAGCGACAGGGGCTCCTACAATGAGCAGTTCTTC. Full variable domain (remainder filled in from reference TRBV14 and TRBJ2-1): EAGVTQFPSHSVIEKGQTVTLRCDPISGHDNLYWYRRVMGKEIKFLLHFVKESKQDESGMPNNRFLAERTGGTYSTLKVQPAELEDSGVYFCASSDRGSYNEQFFGPGTRLTVL.

Turning to this clonotype: A junction end diverges from the germline sequence, so it may reflect a read error. The chain couples TRBV4-1 to TRBJ1-3; possibly TRBD1 for D (5 bases). In germline, CDR1 is MGHRA, CDR2 YSYEKL. The CDR3 length is 17 residues. CDR3 sequence: CAGSQDIARTTGNTIYF. The CDR3, as DNA: TGCGCCGGCAGCCAAGATATCGCCAGGACAACTGGAAACACCATATATTTT.

A few counts support this clonotype. The V and J genes are TRBV4-1 and TRBJ2-1; D perhaps matches TRBD1 (6 bases). This CDR3 is built from 18 residues. Germline V gene lookup returns CDR1 MGHRA and CDR2 YSYEKL. V lost 4 bases and J lost 0, with 19 bases in between. DNA of the CDR3: TGCGCCAGCAGCCGCCTACGAGGAGCGGACAGCTCCTACAATGAGCAGTTCTTC. Its protein is CASSRLRGADSSYNEQFF.